The 9 T cell receptor beta chains given below trace back to one sample, sequenced in a study of breast tumors, draining lymph nodes, adjacent tissues. TCRdb used MiXCR to reprocess the multiplex PCR reads, holding one entry per CDR3 protein. Among about 180,000 distinct CDR3 sequences, 30% to 40% were seen once, and the ten largest hold more than 3.5%. The lymph nodes were axillary draining lymph nodes from breast cancer patients. Sequences were obtained from axillary lymph node tissue. The receptor set was obtained from a female donor with breast cancer. Some clones in this sample may be carry-over from other donors' samples.

The V call is TRBV18, the J call TRBJ2-5, with D possibly being TRBD1 or TRBD2 (6 bases each). Germline V gene sequence: CDR1 KGHSH, CDR2 LQKENI. V dropped 5 bases and J dropped 3 bases, with 16 bases sitting between them. The CDR3 runs 15 residues. The CDR3 loop is CASSDWGAVKETQYF. The CDR3 DNA sequence: TGTGCCAGCTCAGATTGGGGGGCGGTCAAAGAGACCCAGTACTTC.

This clonotype appeared many times. The chain recombines TRBV29-1 with TRBJ2-2; D unclear. CDR3 length: 15 amino acids. V lost 3 bases to trimming and J lost 2 bases, with 13 bases between them. CDR1 is SQVTM and CDR2 is ANQGSEA in the germline V gene. CDR3 protein: CSVEDGLLNTGELFF. Written as DNA, the CDR3 is TGCAGCGTTGAGGACGGGCTATTAAACACCGGGGAGCTGTTTTTT.

In this sample, this clonotype turned up many times. The V and J genes are TRBV4-1 and TRBJ2-1; 13 positions agree with TRBD2. This CDR3 has 20 residues. Germline V gives CDR1 MGHRA, CDR2 YSYEKL. Trimming removed 0 bases from V and 2 bases from J; junction bases left unmatched: 10. The CDR3: CASSQEVGLAGAKAYNEQFF. DNA for the CDR3: TGCGCCAGCAGCCAAGAGGTCGGACTAGCGGGGGCCAAGGCCTACAATGAGCAGTTCTTC.

This clonotype was counted at least ten times. V gene TRBV6-6 combines with J gene TRBJ1-3, with a possible D match to TRBD1 (5 bases). Trimming shortened V by 5 bases and J by 0 bases, and 14 bases separated the two germline ends. Germline-derived CDR1 and CDR2 are MNHNY and SVGAGI (reference sequence). CDR3 size: 16 residues. This CDR3 is CASSRGNIDSGNTIYF. In nucleotides, the CDR3 is TGTGCCAGCAGTCGGGGCAACATAGACTCTGGAAACACCATATATTTT.

The J gene is TRBJ2-7, the V gene TRBV9, with 7 bases identical to TRBD2. V lost 4 bases to trimming and J lost 6 bases; unmatched junction nucleotides: 19. The CDR3 runs to 17 residues. Germline V gives CDR1 SGDLS, CDR2 YYNGEE. CDR3 coding DNA: TGTGCCAGCAGCCCTACACCCCTGGGGACTACTACCTCCGAGCAGTACTTC. The encoded protein is CASSPTPLGTTTSEQYF.

This clonotype was seen many times. This chain connects TRBV7-2 to TRBJ2-3; D remains ambiguous. CDR1 is SGHTA and CDR2 is FQGNSA in the germline V gene. The CDR3 length is 13 residues. Trimming left V 5 bases short and J 0 bases short, with 6 bases between. The CDR3 sequence is CASSKQSTDTQYF. In DNA, the CDR3 is TGTGCCAGCAGCAAACAGAGCACAGATACGCAGTATTTT.

This clonotype came up many times. V gene TRBV7-9 combines with J gene TRBJ2-1; D is uncertain. CDR1 SEHNR and CDR2 FQNEAQ come from the germline V gene (reference sequence). With 5 bases removed from V and 0 bases from J, the gap between germline ends came to 8 bases. The CDR3 is 14 residues long. The CDR3 loop is CASSPTRSYNEQFF. As DNA, the CDR3 is TGTGCCAGCAGCCCCACGCGCTCCTACAATGAGCAGTTCTTC.

Concerning this clonotype: Mismatch with germline at one junction end may stem from a read error. V gene TRBV7-6 combines with J gene TRBJ2-2; 8 bases are shared with TRBD2. Looked up from germline, CDR1 is SGHVS and CDR2 is FNYEAQ. This CDR3 comprises 15 residues. In nucleotides, the CDR3 is TGCGCCAGCAACTTAGCGGGACACCGAGCCGGGGAGCTGTTTTTT. Translated: CASNLAGHRAGELFF.

This clonotype was counted at least ten times. The V gene is TRBV20-1, the J gene TRBJ2-7; D possibly matches TRBD1 or TRBD2 (5 bases each). V was pared by 2 bases and J by 3 bases, with 17 bases between. CDR1 and CDR2 (germline): DFQATT, SNEGSKA (reference sequence). This CDR3 spans 15 amino acids. The CDR3 nucleotides are TGCAGTGCTAGAAACTCCGGGACGGTAGGCTACGAGCAGTACTTC. Translated: CSARNSGTVGYEQYF.